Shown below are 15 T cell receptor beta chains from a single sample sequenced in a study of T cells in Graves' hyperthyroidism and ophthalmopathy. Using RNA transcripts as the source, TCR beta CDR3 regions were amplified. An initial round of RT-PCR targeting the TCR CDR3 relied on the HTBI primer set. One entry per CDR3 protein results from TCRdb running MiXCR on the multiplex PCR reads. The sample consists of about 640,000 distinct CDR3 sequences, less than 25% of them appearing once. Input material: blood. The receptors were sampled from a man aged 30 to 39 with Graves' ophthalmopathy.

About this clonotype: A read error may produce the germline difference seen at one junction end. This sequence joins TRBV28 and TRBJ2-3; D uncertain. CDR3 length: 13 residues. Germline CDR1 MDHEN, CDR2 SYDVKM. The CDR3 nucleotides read TGTGCCAGCAGTTTTACTACCGCAGATACGCGGTATTTT. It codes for CASSFTTADTRYF.

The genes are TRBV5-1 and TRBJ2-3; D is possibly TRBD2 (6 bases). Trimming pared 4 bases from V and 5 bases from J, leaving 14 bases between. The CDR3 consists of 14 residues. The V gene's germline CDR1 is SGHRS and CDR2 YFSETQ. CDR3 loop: CASSPGHGGDTQYF. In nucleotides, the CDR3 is TGCGCCAGCAGCCCGGGCCACGGGGGAGATACGCAGTATTTT. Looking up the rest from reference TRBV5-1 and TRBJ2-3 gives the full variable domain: KAGVTQTPRYLIKTRGQQVTLSCSPISGHRSVSWYQQTPGQGLQFLFEYFSETQRNKGNFPGRFSGRQFSNSRSEMNVSTLELGDSALYLCASSPGHGGDTQYFGPGTRLTVL.

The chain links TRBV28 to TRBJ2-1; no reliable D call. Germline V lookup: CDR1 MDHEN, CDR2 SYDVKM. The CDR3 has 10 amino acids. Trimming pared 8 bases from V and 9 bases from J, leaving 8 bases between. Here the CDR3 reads CASFRVEQFF. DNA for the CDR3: TGTGCCAGCTTCCGTGTTGAGCAGTTCTTC.

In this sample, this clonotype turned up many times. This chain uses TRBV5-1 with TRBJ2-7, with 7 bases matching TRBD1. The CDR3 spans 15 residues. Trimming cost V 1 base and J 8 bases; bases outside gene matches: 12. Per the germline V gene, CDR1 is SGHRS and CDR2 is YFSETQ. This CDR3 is CASSLSGTAPSQQYF. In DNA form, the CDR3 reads TGCGCCAGCAGCTTGAGTGGGACAGCCCCTTCCCAGCAGTACTTC.

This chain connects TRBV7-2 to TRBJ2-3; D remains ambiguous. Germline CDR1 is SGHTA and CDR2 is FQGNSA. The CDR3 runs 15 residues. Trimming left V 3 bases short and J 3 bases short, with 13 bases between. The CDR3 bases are TGTGCCAGCAGCTTTCGATACTGGGGAACAGATACGCAGTATTTT. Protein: CASSFRYWGTDTQYF.

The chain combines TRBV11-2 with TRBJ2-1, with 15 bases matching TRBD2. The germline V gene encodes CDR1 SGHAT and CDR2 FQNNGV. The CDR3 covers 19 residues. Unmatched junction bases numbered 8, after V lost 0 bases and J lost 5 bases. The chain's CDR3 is CASSLDPGTSGRFHNEQFF. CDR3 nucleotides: TGTGCCAGCAGCTTAGATCCTGGGACTAGCGGGAGGTTCCACAATGAGCAGTTCTTC.

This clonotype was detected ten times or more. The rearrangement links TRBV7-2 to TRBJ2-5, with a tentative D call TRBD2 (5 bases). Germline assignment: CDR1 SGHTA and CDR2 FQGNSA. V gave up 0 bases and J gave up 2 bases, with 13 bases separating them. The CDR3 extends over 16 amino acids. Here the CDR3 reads CASSLAGNGVQETQYF. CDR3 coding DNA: TGTGCCAGCAGCTTAGCGGGAAACGGGGTTCAAGAGACCCAGTACTTC.

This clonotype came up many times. CDR3 amino acids: CASSLAGVGNTEAFF. CDR3 DNA sequence: TGCGCCAGCAGCTTAGCAGGGGTAGGGAACACTGAAGCTTTCTTT. The rearrangement joins TRBV5-1 to TRBJ1-1; D may be TRBD1 (6 bases). Trimming removed 2 bases at V and 1 base at J, with 12 bases between. CDR1 and CDR2 (germline): SGHRS, YFSETQ. The CDR3 is 15 residues long.

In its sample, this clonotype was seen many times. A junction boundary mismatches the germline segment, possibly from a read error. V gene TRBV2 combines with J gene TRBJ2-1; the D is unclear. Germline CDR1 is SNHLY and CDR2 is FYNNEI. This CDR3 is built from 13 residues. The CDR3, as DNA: TGTGCCAGCAGTGGGGATCGCTACGATGAGCAGTTCTTC. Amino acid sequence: CASSGDRYDEQFF.

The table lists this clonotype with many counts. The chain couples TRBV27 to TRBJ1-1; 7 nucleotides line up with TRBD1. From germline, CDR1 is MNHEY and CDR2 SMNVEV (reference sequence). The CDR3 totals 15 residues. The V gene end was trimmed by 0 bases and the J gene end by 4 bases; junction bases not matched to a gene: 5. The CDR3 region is CASSLSGRGFTEAFF. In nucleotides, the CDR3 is TGTGCCAGCAGTTTATCGGGCAGGGGGTTCACTGAAGCTTTCTTT.

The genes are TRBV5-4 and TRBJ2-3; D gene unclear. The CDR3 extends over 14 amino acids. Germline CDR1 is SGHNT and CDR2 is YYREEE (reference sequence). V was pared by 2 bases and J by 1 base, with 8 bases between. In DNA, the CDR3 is TGTGCCAGCAGCTTTCCCATGGGCACAGATACGCAGTATTTT. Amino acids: CASSFPMGTDTQYF. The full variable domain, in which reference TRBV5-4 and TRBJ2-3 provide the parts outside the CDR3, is ETGVTQSPTHLIKTRGQQVTLRCSSQSGHNTVSWYQQALGQGPQFIFQYYREEENGRGNFPPRFSGLQFPNYSSELNVNALELDDSALYLCASSFPMGTDTQYFGPGTRLTVL.

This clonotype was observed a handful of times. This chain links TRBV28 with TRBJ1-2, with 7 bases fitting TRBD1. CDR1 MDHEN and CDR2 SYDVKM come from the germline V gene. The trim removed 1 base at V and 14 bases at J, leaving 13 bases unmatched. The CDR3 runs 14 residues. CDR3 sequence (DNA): TGTGCCAGCAGTTTATTCGACAGGGCTCGTAATATGACCTTC. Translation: CASSLFDRARNMTF.

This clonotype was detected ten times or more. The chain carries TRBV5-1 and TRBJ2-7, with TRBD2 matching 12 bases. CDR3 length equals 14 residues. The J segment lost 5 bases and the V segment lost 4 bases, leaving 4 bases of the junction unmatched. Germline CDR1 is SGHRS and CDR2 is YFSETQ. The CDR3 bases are TGCGCCAGCAGCATGACTAGCGGGAGAGACGAGCAGTACTTC. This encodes CASSMTSGRDEQYF.

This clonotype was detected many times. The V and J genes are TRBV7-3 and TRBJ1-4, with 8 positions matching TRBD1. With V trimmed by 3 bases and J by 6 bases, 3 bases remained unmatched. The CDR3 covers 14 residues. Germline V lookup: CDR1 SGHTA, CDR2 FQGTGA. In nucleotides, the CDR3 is TGTGCCAGCAGCTTGGGACAGGCGGATGAAAAACTGTTTTTT. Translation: CASSLGQADEKLFF.

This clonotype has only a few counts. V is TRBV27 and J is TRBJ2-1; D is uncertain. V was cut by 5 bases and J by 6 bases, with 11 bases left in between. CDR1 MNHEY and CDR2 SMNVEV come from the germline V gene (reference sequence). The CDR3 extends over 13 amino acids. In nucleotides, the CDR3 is TGTGCCAGCAGTCGATTCACCGGCAATGAGCAGTTCTTC. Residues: CASSRFTGNEQFF.